These 5 T cell receptor beta chains were all obtained from the same sample, sequenced in a study of blood T cells in healthy people across ages (dated by TCRdb to about 2015). The library was produced with 5' RACE. Sequenced using an Illumina HiSeq 2500. The second PCR ran for roughly 7 to 12 cycles and used a J-beta primer mix along with a sample-barcoded 5' primer. TCRdb itself trimmed the public reads at Q25 with fastp, ran MiXCR and retained productive beta chains. Entries that share a CDR3 protein sequence are merged under the most common genes and DNA. In all, the sample holds about 800,000 distinct CDR3 sequences, and around a quarter of those were seen once. The ten largest clones take up approximately 4% of the sample. The same sample was also studied in work on T cells of mothers and their children.

The specimen sequenced was blood. All receptors come from a boy between 10 and 17 years old in good health.

The chain is built from TRBV20-1 and TRBJ1-6; 7 nucleotides agree with TRBD1. In germline, CDR1 is DFQATT, CDR2 SNEGSKA (reference sequence). The length of the CDR3 is 15 residues. The trim removed 2 bases at V and 9 bases at J, leaving 10 bases unmatched. The chain's CDR3 is CSARNTGTEASPLHF. CDR3 DNA: TGCAGTGCTAGAAATACCGGGACAGAGGCTTCACCCCTCCACTTT.

The chain carries TRBV20-1 and TRBJ2-3; possible D gene TRBD2, 6 bases. The CDR3 has 17 amino acids. Trimming removed 3 bases at V and 0 bases at J, with 19 bases between. CDR1 and CDR2 from the germline V gene are DFQATT and SNEGSKA (reference sequence). CDR3 sequence reads: CSARRLFRRGSTDTQYF. The DNA of the CDR3 is TGCAGTGCTAGGCGTCTGTTTAGGCGGGGTAGCACAGATACGCAGTATTTT.

V is TRBV29-1 and J is TRBJ2-1; 7 nucleotides align to TRBD2. Looked up from germline, CDR1 is SQVTM and CDR2 is ANQGSEA. The CDR3 is made up of 11 amino acids. The ends lost 7 bases at V and 6 bases at J; junction bases unmatched: 3. CDR3 protein: CSATSVNEQFF. CDR3 nucleotide sequence: TGCAGCGCAACTAGCGTCAATGAGCAGTTCTTC.

This clonotype was seen only a few times. The chain is built from TRBV7-9 and TRBJ2-5; D ambiguous. Gene TRBJ2-7 matches the end of the DNA better, so the J call may be wrong. CDR1 is SEHNR, CDR2 FQNEAQ, per germline (reference sequence). The CDR3 length is 12 residues. The CDR3 nucleotides read TGTGCCAGCAGCTTGGTGGTAAACGAGCAGTACTTC. It yields the protein CASSLVVNEQYF.

This clonotype was seen a handful of times. The chain employs TRBV20-1 and TRBJ2-7, with 8 bases lining up with TRBD2. This CDR3 comprises 14 residues. CDR1 DFQATT and CDR2 SNEGSKA come from the germline V gene (reference sequence). Trimming cost V 6 bases and J 1 base; bases outside gene matches: 8. The CDR3: CSAYGLAESYEQYF. The CDR3 DNA reads as TGCAGTGCGTATGGACTAGCTGAGTCCTACGAGCAGTACTTC.